The 13 T cell receptor beta chains in this list originate from one sample, sequenced in a study of blood T cell repertoires in COVID-19 (dated by TCRdb to 2020 to 2021). Library prep was done by the immunoSEQ multiplex PCR assay. The source is immuneACCESS, and TCRdb retained only in-frame sequences with V and J called. Part of the clones is not carried over; for the studies checked, unresolved V genes explain less than half of this, and the remainder is unexplained. The sample table holds 50,000 to 65,000 clones, of which more than 70% were seen once. The top ten clonotypes cover around 6.6% of the sample. Sequenced: peripheral blood. Receptor source: a human donor in a cohort sampled during active COVID-19.

The count of this clone is one. The rearrangement uses TRBV7-8 and TRBJ2-5; tentatively, D is TRBD1 (7 bases). Trimming pared 3 bases from V and 5 bases from J, leaving 13 bases between. The CDR3 sequence is 14 residues long. CDR1 SGHVS and CDR2 FQNEAQ come from the germline V gene. CDR3 nucleotide sequence: TGTGCCAGCAGCTTTCCGACAGGGAGGGAGACCCAGTACTTC. It encodes CASSFPTGRETQYF.

This chain joins TRBV19 and TRBJ2-1; 14 nucleotides match TRBD2. J was trimmed by 1 base and V by 4 bases; bases with no gene match: 12. Germline V gene lookup returns CDR1 LNHDA and CDR2 SQIVND (reference sequence). The CDR3 consists of 20 residues. CDR3 DNA: TGTGCCAGTAGTAAGGGACTAGCGGGAGTGGGGGGCGGGTCCTACAATGAGCAGTTCTTC. Its translation: CASSKGLAGVGGGSYNEQFF.

Only a few counts were recorded for this clone. The chain recombines TRBV20-1 with TRBJ1-2; possibly TRBD1 for D (6 bases). Germline values: CDR1 DFQATT, CDR2 SNEGSKA (reference sequence). Trimming removed 3 bases at V and 2 bases at J, with 10 bases between. The CDR3 consists of 13 residues. CDR3 DNA: TGCAGTGCTAGTCACAGGGAGAACTATGGCTACACCTTC. Its protein is CSASHRENYGYTF.

The CDR3 DNA reads as TGTGCCAGCAGCCAAGGGTTCCTTCGGGACAATGAGCAGTTCTTC. It is translated as CASSQGFLRDNEQFF. This chain uses TRBV4-2 with TRBJ2-1; D is unclear. The CDR3 has 15 amino acids. Germline-derived CDR1 and CDR2 are LGHNA and YNFKEQ. V lost 1 base, J lost 5 bases, and 12 bases lay in between.

The chain carries TRBV6-5 and TRBJ2-1; TRBD2 aligns across 10 bases. Trimming removed 10 bases from V and 7 bases from J; junction bases left unmatched: 13. This CDR3 is built from 15 residues. Germline V gives CDR1 MNHEY, CDR2 SVGAGI. The CDR3 here is CATLGGSGRINEQFF. CDR3 coding DNA: TGTGCCACCCTTGGCGGTAGCGGGAGGATTAATGAGCAGTTCTTC.

The gene calls are TRBV23-1 and TRBJ2-7, with 7 bases that match TRBD2. TRBV23-1 has ORF status, its function being uncertain. The J segment lost 8 bases and the V segment lost 7 bases, leaving 29 bases of the junction unmatched. This CDR3 has 19 amino acids. Written as DNA, the CDR3 is TGCGCCAGCATTCCCGAGTGGGGGGTAAGGAGCGGGGTCCTGGGTAAGCAGTACTTC. This translates into CASIPEWGVRSGVLGKQYF.

Comment on this clone: Other nucleotide sequences in the sample specify the same CDR3. The gene calls are TRBV5-1 and TRBJ2-5; a weak D match, TRBD1 (5 bases). The CDR3 runs 14 residues. Between the trimmed V and J ends, which lost 3 bases and 1 base, there was a span of 10 bases. Germline values: CDR1 SGHRS, CDR2 YFSETQ. The CDR3 reads CASSSQGLQETQYF. Written as DNA, the CDR3 is TGCGCCAGCAGCTCTCAGGGCCTCCAAGAGACCCAGTACTTC. The variable domain in full, with the rest retrieved from reference TRBV5-1 and TRBJ2-5, is KAGVTQTPRYLIKTRGQQVTLSCSPISGHRSVSWYQQTPGQGLQFLFEYFSETQRNKGNFPGRFSGRQFSNSRSEMNVSTLELGDSALYLCASSSQGLQETQYFGPGTRLLVL.

This rearrangement joins TRBV29-1 to TRBJ1-1, with 7 bases matching TRBD1. CDR3 length: 12 residues. Trimming took 4 bases from V and 7 from J; bases not matched to a gene: 6. The germline V gene encodes CDR1 SQVTM and CDR2 ANQGSEA. The CDR3, as DNA: TGCAGCGTTGGTTCAGGGGGAGATGAAGCTTTCTTT. Amino acid sequence: CSVGSGGDEAFF.

The chain recombines TRBV6-5 with TRBJ2-7, with 10 bases identical to TRBD1. Per the germline V gene, CDR1 is MNHEY and CDR2 is SVGAGI. The CDR3 contains 14 residues. The V segment lost 7 bases and the J segment 4 bases; nucleotides outside the gene matches: 7. The CDR3 loop is CASIRGTGEYEQYF. As DNA, the CDR3 is TGTGCCAGCATTAGAGGGACAGGGGAATACGAGCAGTACTTC.

The chain combines TRBV2 with TRBJ1-2, with a possible D match to TRBD1 (6 bases). Germline assignment: CDR1 SNHLY and CDR2 FYNNEI. V was cut by 6 bases and J by 5 bases, with 10 bases left in between. This CDR3 contains 12 residues. The CDR3 spells CASSKGEYGYTF. For the CDR3, the DNA is TGTGCCAGCAGCAAGGGGGAGTATGGCTACACCTTC.

V usage is TRBV5-1 and J usage is TRBJ2-5; TRBD1 matches 7 bases. Losses at the gene ends were 0 bases for V and 5 bases for J; bases not matched to a gene: 4. Germline V lookup: CDR1 SGHRS, CDR2 YFSETQ. The CDR3 is made up of 14 amino acids. CDR3 in DNA: TGCGCCAGCAGCTTGGGGACAGGTCGGGAGACCCAGTACTTC. The encoded protein is CASSLGTGRETQYF.

The gene calls are TRBV4-1 and TRBJ1-2; D uncertain. Trimming stripped 0 bases from V and 5 bases from J, with 13 bases between. The germline V gene encodes CDR1 MGHRA and CDR2 YSYEKL. This CDR3 is 15 amino acids long. In DNA, the CDR3 is TGCGCCAGCAGCCAAGAGAACACTCCTAGGTATGGCTACACCTTC. It is translated as CASSQENTPRYGYTF.

J is TRBJ2-5 and V is TRBV4-1, with TRBD1 as a possible D gene (6 bases). Germline V gene lookup returns CDR1 MGHRA and CDR2 YSYEKL. CDR3 length: 13 amino acids. V lost 4 bases and J 3 bases, leaving 9 bases between the germline ends. The CDR3 DNA follows: TGCGCCAGCAGCCGCCGGACAGAAGAGACCCAGTACTTC. Translating gives CASSRRTEETQYF.